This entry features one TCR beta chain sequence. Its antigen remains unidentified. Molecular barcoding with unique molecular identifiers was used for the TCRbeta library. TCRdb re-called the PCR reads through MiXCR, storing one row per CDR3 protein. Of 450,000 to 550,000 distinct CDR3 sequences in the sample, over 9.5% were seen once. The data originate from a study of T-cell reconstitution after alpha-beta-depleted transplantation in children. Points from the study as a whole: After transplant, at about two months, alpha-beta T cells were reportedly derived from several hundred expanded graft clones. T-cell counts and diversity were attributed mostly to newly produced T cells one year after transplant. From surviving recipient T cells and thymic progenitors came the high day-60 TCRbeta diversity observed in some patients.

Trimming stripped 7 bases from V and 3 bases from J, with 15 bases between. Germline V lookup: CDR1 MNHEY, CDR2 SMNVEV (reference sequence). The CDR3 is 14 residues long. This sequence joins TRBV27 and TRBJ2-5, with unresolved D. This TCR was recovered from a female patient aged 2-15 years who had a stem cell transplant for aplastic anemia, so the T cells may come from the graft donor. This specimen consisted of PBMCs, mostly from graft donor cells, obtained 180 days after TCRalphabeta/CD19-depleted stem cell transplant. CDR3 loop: CASKNARSEETQYF. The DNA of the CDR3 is TGTGCCAGCAAAAATGCGAGGAGTGAAGAGACCCAGTACTTC.